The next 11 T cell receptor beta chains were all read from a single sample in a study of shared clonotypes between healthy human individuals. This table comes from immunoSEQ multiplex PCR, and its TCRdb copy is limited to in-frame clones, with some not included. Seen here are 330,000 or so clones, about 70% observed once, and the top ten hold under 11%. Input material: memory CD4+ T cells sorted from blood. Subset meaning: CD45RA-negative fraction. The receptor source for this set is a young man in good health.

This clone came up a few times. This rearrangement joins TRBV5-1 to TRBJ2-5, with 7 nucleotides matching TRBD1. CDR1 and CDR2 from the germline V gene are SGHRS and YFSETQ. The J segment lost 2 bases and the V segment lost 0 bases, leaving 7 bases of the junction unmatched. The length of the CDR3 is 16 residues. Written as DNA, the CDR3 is TGCGCCAGCAGCTTGGGGAGTAGGGGACAGCAAGAGACCCAGTACTTC. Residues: CASSLGSRGQQETQYF.

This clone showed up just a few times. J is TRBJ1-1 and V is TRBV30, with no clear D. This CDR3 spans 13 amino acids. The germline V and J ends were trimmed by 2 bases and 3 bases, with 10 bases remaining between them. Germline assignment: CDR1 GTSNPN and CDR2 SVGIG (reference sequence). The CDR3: CAWSFTADTEAFF. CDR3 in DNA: TGTGCCTGGAGTTTTACGGCGGACACTGAAGCTTTCTTT.

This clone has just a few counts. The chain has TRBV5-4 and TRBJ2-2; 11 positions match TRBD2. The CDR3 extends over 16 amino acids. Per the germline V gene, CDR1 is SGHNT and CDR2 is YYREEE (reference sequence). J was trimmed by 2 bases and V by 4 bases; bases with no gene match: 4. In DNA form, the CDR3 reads TGTGCCAGCAGCCGTAGACTAGCGGGAAACACCGGGGAGCTGTTTTTT. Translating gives CASSRRLAGNTGELFF.

CDR3 loop: CASSQGTTEETQYF. The CDR3 DNA reads TGCGCCAGCAGCCAAGGGACTACCGAAGAGACCCAGTACTTC. The gene calls are TRBV5-1 and TRBJ2-5; TRBD2 aligns across 7 bases. From germline, CDR1 is SGHRS and CDR2 YFSETQ. V shed 4 bases, J shed 3 bases, and the junction held 6 bases outside the gene matches. This CDR3 has 14 residues.

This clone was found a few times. CDR3 residues: CASSQRGGQPQHF. The DNA of the CDR3 is TGTGCCAGCAGCCAGAGAGGGGGTCAGCCCCAGCATTTT. V is TRBV7-2 and J is TRBJ1-5, with a weak D call TRBD1 (6 bases). CDR1 is SGHTA and CDR2 is FQGNSA in the germline V gene. V was cut by 5 bases and J by 6 bases, with 11 bases left in between. The CDR3 loop spans 13 amino acids.

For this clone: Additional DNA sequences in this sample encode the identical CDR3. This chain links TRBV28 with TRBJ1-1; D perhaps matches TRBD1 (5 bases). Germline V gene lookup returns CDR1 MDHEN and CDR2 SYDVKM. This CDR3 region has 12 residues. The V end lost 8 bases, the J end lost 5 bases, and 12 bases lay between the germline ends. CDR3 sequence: CASVRVGTEAFF. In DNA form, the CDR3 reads TGTGCCAGCGTCAGGGTGGGTACTGAAGCTTTCTTT.

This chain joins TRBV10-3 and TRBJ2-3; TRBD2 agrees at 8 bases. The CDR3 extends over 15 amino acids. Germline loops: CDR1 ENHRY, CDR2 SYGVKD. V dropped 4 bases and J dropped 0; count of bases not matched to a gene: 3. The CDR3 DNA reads TGTGCCATCAGTGGAGCTAGCGGGAGCACAGATACGCAGTATTTT. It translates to CAISGASGSTDTQYF.

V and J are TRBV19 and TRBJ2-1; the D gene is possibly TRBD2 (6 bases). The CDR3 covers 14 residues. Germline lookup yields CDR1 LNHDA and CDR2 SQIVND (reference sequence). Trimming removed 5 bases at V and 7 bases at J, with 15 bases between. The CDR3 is CASSSDRLGNEQFF. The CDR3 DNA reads TGTGCCAGTAGTTCTGACAGACTAGGAAATGAGCAGTTCTTC.

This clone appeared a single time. The DNA of the CDR3 is TGCGCCAGCAGCTCAGCAGGGACAGTTGGGGACACTGAAGCTTTCTTT. This codes for CASSSAGTVGDTEAFF. The V call is TRBV5-1, the J call TRBJ1-1; 7 bases line up with TRBD1. V trimming: 3 bases; J trimming: 3 bases; junction bases outside the gene matches: 11. The germline gives CDR1 SGHRS, CDR2 YFSETQ. This CDR3 has 16 residues.

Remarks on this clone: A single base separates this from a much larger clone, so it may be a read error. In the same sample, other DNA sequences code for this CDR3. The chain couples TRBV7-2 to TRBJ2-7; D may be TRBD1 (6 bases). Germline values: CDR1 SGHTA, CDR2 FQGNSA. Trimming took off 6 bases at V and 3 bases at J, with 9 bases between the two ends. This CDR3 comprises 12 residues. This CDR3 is CASSLTGYEQYF. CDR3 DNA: TGTGCCAGCAGTTTGACAGGCTACGAGCAGTACTTC.

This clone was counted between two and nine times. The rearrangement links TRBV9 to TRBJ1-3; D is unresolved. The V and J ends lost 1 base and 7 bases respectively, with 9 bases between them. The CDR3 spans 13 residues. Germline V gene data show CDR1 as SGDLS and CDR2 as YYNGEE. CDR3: CASSVSTHNTIYF. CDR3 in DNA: TGTGCCAGCAGCGTATCCACACACAACACCATATATTTT.